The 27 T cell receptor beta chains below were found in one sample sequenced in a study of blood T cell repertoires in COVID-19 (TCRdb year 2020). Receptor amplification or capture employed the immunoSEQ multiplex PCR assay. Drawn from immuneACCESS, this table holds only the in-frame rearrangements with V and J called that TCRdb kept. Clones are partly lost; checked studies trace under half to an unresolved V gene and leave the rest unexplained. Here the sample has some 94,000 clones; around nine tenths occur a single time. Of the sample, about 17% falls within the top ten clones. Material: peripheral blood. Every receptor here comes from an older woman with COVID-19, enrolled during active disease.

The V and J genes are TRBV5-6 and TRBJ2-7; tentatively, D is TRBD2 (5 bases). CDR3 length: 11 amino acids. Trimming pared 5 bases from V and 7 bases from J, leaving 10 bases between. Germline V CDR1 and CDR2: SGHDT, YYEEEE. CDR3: CASRNSGEQYF. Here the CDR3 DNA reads TGTGCCAGCAGGAATTCGGGGGAGCAGTACTTC.

CDR3 DNA: TGTGCCAGTAGTACAGCCCCCGGGAGGACTGAAGCTTTCTTT. It encodes CASSTAPGRTEAFF. The chain employs TRBV19 and TRBJ1-1; D remains unclear. V dropped 4 bases and J dropped 5 bases, with 14 bases sitting between them. This CDR3 is 14 amino acids long. Germline CDR1 LNHDA, CDR2 SQIVND (reference sequence).

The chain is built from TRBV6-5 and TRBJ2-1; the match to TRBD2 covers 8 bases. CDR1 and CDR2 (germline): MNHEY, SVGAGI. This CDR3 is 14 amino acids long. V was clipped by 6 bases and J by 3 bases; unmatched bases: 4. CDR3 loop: CASSSGGNYNEQFF. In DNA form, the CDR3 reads TGTGCCAGCAGCTCGGGGGGGAACTACAATGAGCAGTTCTTC.

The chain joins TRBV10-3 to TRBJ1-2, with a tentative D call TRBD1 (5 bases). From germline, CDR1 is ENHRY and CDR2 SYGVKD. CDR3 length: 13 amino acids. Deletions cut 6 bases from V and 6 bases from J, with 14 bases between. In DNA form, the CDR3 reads TGTGCCATCAGGTTGGCAGGGTCGGATGGCTACACCTTC. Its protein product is CAIRLAGSDGYTF.

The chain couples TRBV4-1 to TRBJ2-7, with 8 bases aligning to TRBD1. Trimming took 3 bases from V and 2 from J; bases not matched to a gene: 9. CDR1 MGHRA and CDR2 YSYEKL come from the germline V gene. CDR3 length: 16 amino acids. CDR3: CASSHLGQGHTYEQYF. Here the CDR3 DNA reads TGCGCCAGCAGCCATCTAGGACAGGGACACACCTACGAGCAGTACTTC.

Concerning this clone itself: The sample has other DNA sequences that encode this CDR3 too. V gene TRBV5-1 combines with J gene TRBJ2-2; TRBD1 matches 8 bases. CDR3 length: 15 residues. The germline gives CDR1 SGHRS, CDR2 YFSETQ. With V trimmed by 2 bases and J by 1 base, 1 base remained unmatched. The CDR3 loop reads CASSFDRGNTGELFF. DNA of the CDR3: TGCGCCAGCAGCTTCGACAGGGGGAACACCGGGGAGCTGTTTTTT.

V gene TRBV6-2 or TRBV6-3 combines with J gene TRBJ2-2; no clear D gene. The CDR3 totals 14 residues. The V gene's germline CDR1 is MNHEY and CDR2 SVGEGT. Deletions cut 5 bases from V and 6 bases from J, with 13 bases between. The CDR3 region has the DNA TGTGCCAGCAGTACGCCGACACGTCCCGGGGAGCTGTTTTTT. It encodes CASSTPTRPGELFF.

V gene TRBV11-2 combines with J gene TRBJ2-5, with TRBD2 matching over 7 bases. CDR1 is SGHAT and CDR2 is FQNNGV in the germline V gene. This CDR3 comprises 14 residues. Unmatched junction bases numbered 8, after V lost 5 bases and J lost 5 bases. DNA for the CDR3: TGTGCCAGCAGCCAAGGACTAGTAGGCGAGACCCAGTACTTC. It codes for CASSQGLVGETQYF.

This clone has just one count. In DNA, the CDR3 is TGTGCCAGCAGCCCGGACAGTTTTGGCTACACCTTC. Amino acids: CASSPDSFGYTF. The J gene is TRBJ1-2, the V gene TRBV7-2, with a tentative D call TRBD1 (6 bases). V dropped 5 bases and J dropped 7 bases, with 11 bases sitting between them. Germline V gene lookup returns CDR1 SGHTA and CDR2 FQGNSA. This CDR3 region has 12 residues.

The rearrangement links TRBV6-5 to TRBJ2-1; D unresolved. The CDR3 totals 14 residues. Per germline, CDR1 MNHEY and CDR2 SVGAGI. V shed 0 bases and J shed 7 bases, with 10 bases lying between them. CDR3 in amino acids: CASSYSLWANEQFF. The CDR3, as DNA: TGTGCCAGCAGTTACTCGTTGTGGGCTAATGAGCAGTTCTTC.

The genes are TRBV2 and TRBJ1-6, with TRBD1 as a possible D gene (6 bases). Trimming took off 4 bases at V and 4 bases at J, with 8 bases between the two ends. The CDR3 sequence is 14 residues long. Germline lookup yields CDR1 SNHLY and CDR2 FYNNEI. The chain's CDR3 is CASSGTVYNSPLHF. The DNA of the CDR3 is TGTGCCAGCAGTGGGACAGTTTATAATTCACCCCTCCACTTT.

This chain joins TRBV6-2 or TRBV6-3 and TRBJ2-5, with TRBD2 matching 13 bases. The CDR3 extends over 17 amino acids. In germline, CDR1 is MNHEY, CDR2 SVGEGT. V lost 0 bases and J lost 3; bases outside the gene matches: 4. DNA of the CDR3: TGTGCCAGCAGTTACTCGACTAGCGGGGGGCCAGAAGAGACCCAGTACTTC. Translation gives CASSYSTSGGPEETQYF.

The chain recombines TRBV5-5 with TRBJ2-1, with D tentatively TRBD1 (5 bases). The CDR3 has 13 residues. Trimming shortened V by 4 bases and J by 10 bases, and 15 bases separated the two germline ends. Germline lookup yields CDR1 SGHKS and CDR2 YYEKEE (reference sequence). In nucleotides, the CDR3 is TGTGCCAGCAGCAGCGACAGCGTTGGGGAGCAGTTCTTC. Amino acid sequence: CASSSDSVGEQFF.

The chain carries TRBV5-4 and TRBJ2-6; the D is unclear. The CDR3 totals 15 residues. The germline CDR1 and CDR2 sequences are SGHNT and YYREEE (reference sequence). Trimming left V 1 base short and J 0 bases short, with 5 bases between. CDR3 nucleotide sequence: TGTGCCAGCAGCTTGTTCAACTCTGGGGCCAACGTCCTGACTTTC. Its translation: CASSLFNSGANVLTF.

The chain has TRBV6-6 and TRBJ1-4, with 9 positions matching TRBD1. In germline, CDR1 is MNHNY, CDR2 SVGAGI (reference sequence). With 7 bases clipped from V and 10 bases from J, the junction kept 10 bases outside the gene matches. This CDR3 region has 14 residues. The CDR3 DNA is TGTGCCAGCAACCAACCGGGACAGGGTGGAAAACTGTTTTTT. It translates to CASNQPGQGGKLFF.

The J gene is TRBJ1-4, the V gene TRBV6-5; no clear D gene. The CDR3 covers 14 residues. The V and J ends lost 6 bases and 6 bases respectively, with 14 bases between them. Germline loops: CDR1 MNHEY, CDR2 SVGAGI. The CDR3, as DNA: TGTGCCAGCAGACCAGGTGGGTCTGATGAAAAACTGTTTTTT. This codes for CASRPGGSDEKLFF.

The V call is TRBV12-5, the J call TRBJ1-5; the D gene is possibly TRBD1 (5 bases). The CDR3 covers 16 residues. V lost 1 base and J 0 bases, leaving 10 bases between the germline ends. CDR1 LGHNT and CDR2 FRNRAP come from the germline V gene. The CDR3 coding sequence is TGTGCTAGTGGTTTGGACGACAGTTATAGCAATCAGCCCCAGCATTTT. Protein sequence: CASGLDDSYSNQPQHF.

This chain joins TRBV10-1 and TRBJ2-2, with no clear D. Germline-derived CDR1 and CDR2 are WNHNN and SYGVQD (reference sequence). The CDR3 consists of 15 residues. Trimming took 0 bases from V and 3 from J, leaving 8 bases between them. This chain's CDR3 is CASSESNRHTGELFF. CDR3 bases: TGCGCCAGCAGTGAGTCGAACAGACACACCGGGGAGCTGTTTTTT.

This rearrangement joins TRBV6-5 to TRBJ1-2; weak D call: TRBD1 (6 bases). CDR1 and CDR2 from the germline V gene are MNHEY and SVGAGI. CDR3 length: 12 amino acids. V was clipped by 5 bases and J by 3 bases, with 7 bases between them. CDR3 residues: CASSNRDYGYTF. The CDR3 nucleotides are TGTGCCAGCAGTAACAGGGACTATGGCTACACCTTC.

The CDR3 coding sequence is TGCGCCAGCAGCGATGGGAATCGGGGTGGCTACACCTTC. Translation gives CASSDGNRGGYTF. This rearrangement joins TRBV5-1 to TRBJ1-2; D gene ambiguous. Germline V lookup: CDR1 SGHRS, CDR2 YFSETQ. Trimming stripped 4 bases from V and 7 bases from J, with 14 bases between. The CDR3 extends over 13 amino acids.

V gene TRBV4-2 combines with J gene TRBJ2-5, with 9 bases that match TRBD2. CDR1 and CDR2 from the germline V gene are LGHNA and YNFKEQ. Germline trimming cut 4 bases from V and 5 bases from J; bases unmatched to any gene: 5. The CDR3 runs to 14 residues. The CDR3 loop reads CASSPGLAGETQYF. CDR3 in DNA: TGTGCCAGCAGCCCGGGACTAGCCGGCGAGACCCAGTACTTC.

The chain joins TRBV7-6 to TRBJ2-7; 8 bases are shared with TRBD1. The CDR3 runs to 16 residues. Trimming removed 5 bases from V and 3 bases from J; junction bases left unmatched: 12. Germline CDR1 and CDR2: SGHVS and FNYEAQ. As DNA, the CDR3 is TGTGCCAGCAGCCCGGGGACAGGAGAGGGTGTCTACGAGCAGTACTTC. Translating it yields CASSPGTGEGVYEQYF.

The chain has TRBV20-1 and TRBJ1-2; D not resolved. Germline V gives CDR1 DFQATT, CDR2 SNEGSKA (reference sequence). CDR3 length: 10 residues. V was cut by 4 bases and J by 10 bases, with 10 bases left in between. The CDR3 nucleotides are TGCAGTGCTACCCAGATCCCCTACACCTTC. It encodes CSATQIPYTF.

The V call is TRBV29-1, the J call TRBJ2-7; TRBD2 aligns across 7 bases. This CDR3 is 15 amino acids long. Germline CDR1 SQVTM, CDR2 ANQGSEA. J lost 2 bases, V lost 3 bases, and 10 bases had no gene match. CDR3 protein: CSVETPGGSAYEQYF. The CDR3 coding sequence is TGCAGCGTTGAGACCCCGGGGGGATCCGCCTACGAGCAGTACTTC.

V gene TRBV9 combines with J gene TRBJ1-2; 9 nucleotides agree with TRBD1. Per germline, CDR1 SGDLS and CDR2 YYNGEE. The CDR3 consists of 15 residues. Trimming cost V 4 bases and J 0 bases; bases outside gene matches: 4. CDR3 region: CASSMGQGANYGYTF. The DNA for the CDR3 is TGTGCCAGCAGCATGGGACAGGGCGCTAACTATGGCTACACCTTC.

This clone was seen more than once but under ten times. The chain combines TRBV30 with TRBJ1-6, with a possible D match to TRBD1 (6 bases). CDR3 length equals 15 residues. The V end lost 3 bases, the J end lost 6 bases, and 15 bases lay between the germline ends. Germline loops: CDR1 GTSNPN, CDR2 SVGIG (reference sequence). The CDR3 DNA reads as TGTGCCTGGAGCTGGGCTGGACAGACTAATTCACCCCTCCACTTT. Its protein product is CAWSWAGQTNSPLHF.

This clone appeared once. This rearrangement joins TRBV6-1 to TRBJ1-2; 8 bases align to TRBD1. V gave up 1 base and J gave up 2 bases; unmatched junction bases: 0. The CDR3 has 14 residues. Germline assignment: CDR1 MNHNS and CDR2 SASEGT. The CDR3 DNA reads TGTGCCAGCAGTGAAGGGACAGGGAACTATGGCTACACCTTC. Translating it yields CASSEGTGNYGYTF.